Listed below are T cell receptor beta chains from one sample, sequenced in a study of T cell changes during pregnancy in multiple sclerosis. Profiled with immunoSEQ multiplex PCR; TCRdb holds only in-frame clones, not every one. This table has fewer than 60,000 clones, roughly nine tenths appearing once. The starting material was CD4+ T cells from peripheral blood mononuclear cells, obtained after pregnancy. The receptors originated from a female donor with multiple sclerosis, enrolled in a pregnancy study. Each CDR3 is given with its conserved first and last residue. Fields, in order: J gene, clone size, D gene, V gene, CDR3 DNA, CDR3 protein. D genes are given only for firm matches. Expanded clones get a size class; other rows say once, few or many, or leave the size out.

TRBJ1-2 . TRBD1 TRBV7-8 TGTGCCAGCAGCTCACGGACAGGGGACTATGGCTACACCTTC CASSSRTGDYGYTF
TRBJ2-1 . TRBD2 TRBV19 TGTGCCAGTAGTATACAAACTAGCGGTTCCTACAATGAGCAGTTCTTC CASSIQTSGSYNEQFF
TRBJ1-2 . . TRBV15 TGTGCCACCAGCAGAGATACCTCCGGGAACTATGGCTACACCTTC CATSRDTSGNYGYTF
TRBJ2-1 . . TRBV4-2 TGTGCCAGCAGCCAAACGGGCGGGGATTACAATGAGCAGTTCTTC CASSQTGGDYNEQFF
TRBJ2-5 . . TRBV2 TGTGCCAGCAGTGTATTATACTCGGAGACCCAGTACTTC CASSVLYSETQYF
TRBJ2-2 once TRBD2 TRBV5-4 TGTGCCAGCAGCAGACTAGCGGGAGGGCCTCCCGGGGAGCTGTTTTTT CASSRLAGGPPGELFF
TRBJ2-7 few TRBD2 TRBV5-8 TGTGCCAGCAGGGGGGACAGGTGGACTAGCGGGAGCTTCAACGAGCAGTACTTC CASRGDRWTSGSFNEQYF
TRBJ1-1 . TRBD1 TRBV4-2 TGTGCCAGCAGCCAAGGGGACAGGGCCTTAAGTGAAGCTTTCTTT CASSQGDRALSEAFF
TRBJ1-2 . . TRBV28 TGTGCCAGCAGTTTGGGGATCGGGAGCACCTTC CASSLGIGSTF
TRBJ1-5 . . TRBV28 TGTGCCAGCAGTTTCCCGGGAACCGCTAGTCAGCCCCAGCATTTT CASSFPGTASQPQHF
TRBJ1-4 . . TRBV19 TGTGCCAGTAGTATCTCACAGAATGAAAAACTGTTTTTT CASSISQNEKLFF
TRBJ2-2 . TRBD2 TRBV19 TGTGCCAGTAGTATTGGACTAGCGGACCTCACCGGGGAGCTGTTTTTT CASSIGLADLTGELFF
TRBJ2-5 . . TRBV30 TGTGCCTGGAGTTCTACTAGTCATCAAGAGACCCAGTACTTC CAWSSTSHQETQYF
TRBJ2-3 once . TRBV5-4 TGTGCCAGCAGCGGAGGGAGCACAGATACGCAGTATTTT CASSGGSTDTQYF
TRBJ2-3 . . TRBV11-2 TGTGCCAGCAGCGAGCCAGTCGGGGTTACGCAGTATTTT CASSEPVGVTQYF
TRBJ2-3 . . TRBV18 TGTGCCAGCTCACCAGGGGGCGCAGATACGCAGTATTTT CASSPGGADTQYF
TRBJ2-1 . TRBD2 TRBV5-4 TGTGCCAGCAGCTCCGGGACTACCCCCGCCAATGAGCAGTTCTTC CASSSGTTPANEQFF
TRBJ2-6 . . TRBV6-5 TGTGCCAGCAGTCAACACAGGGCTGGGGCCAACGTCCTGACTTTC CASSQHRAGANVLTF
TRBJ2-3 . . TRBV19 TGTGCCAGTAGTGGGCAGACGGGCACAGATACGCAGTATTTT CASSGQTGTDTQYF
TRBJ1-1 . . TRBV19 TGTGCCAGTAGTATCTCGACAGATGGCGGTGAAGCTTTCTTT CASSISTDGGEAFF
TRBJ1-3 . . TRBV13 TGTGCCAGCAGCTTAGCGGGAGCTGGAAACACCATATATTTT CASSLAGAGNTIYF
TRBJ2-1 . TRBD2 TRBV6-5 TGTGCCAGCAGTTACTCGGGACTAGCGGGAGGCAATGAGCAGTTCTTC CASSYSGLAGGNEQFF
TRBJ1-5 . TRBD1 TRBV6-5 TGTGCCAGCAGCGACAGGGGGCGAGGTCAGCCCCAGCATTTT CASSDRGRGQPQHF
TRBJ2-2 . . TRBV7-2 TGTGCCAGCAGCTTACTAGGGGTGGCCACCGGGGAGCTGTTTTTT CASSLLGVATGELFF
TRBJ1-2 . TRBD1 TRBV5-6 TGTGCCAGCAGCTTGTACGGGACAGGGGTCTATGGCTACACCTTC CASSLYGTGVYGYTF
TRBJ1-1 . TRBD1 TRBV5-1 TGCGCCAGCAGCTTGGAAGTTGGGGGGACAGGGTACGACACTGAAGCTTTCTTT CASSLEVGGTGYDTEAFF
TRBJ2-3 . TRBD2 TRBV11-1 TGTGCCAGCAGCTTCGAGAGCGGGAGGGGGCCAGATACGCAGTATTTT CASSFESGRGPDTQYF
TRBJ2-3 once TRBD2 TRBV27 TGTGCCAGCAGTTTGGGGCGGGGGAGAGTAGATACGCAGTATTTT CASSLGRGRVDTQYF
TRBJ2-7 . TRBD1 TRBV2 TGTGCCAGCAGTGATTGGACAGGGGGAAGGAGCTCCTACGAGCAGTACTTC CASSDWTGGRSSYEQYF